This is a list of T cell receptor beta chains from one sample in a study of patients and donors after allogeneic stem cell transplantation. TCRdb re-analysed the RT-PCR reads in MiXCR, keeping a single row per CDR3 protein. The table includes under 200,000 distinct CDR3 sequences, 25% to 35% detected once. Sequenced: blood, either unsorted or a sorted T cell fraction (not recorded which). These receptors all stem from a human donor who was either an allogeneic HSCT recipient or a stem cell or donor lymphocyte infusion donor (not recorded which). It is not recorded whose cells these are; they may come from a transplant donor. Both conserved end residues are part of each CDR3. D genes are given only for firm matches. Expanded clones are given a class, and other clones once, few, many or no size at all.

size: few
J: TRBJ2-5
V: TRBV7-8
D: TRBD2
CDR3: CASSLDVGIAGAEETQYF
DNA: TGTGCCAGCAGCTTAGACGTTGGGATAGCGGGAGCAGAGGAGACCCAGTACTTC

size: many
J: TRBJ1-2
V: TRBV12-3/TRBV12-4
D: -
CDR3: CASSLGAGLYGYTF
DNA: TGTGCCAGCAGTTTAGGAGCAGGACTCTATGGCTACACCTTC

size: -
J: TRBJ2-3
V: TRBV4-2
D: -
CDR3: CASSQEVGTQYF
DNA: TGTGCCAGCAGCCAAGAAGTCGGTACGCAGTATTTT

size: -
J: TRBJ2-1
V: TRBV5-8
D: -
CDR3: CASSFQGTYNEQFF
DNA: TGTGCCAGCAGCTTCCAGGGAACCTACAATGAGCAGTTCTTC

size: few
J: TRBJ1-2
V: TRBV10-2
D: TRBD1
CDR3: CASSESRGLYGYTF
DNA: TGCGCCAGCAGTGAGTCCAGGGGGCTCTATGGCTACACCTTC

size: -
J: TRBJ2-1
V: TRBV18
D: -
CDR3: CASYRSSSYNEQFF
DNA: TGTGCCAGCTACCGGAGTAGCTCCTACAATGAGCAGTTCTTC

size: few
J: TRBJ1-5
V: TRBV7-2
D: TRBD1
CDR3: CASSGRTGDQPQHF
DNA: TGTGCCAGCAGTGGCCGGACAGGGGATCAGCCCCAGCATTTT

size: -
J: TRBJ1-2
V: TRBV12-3/TRBV12-4
D: TRBD1
CDR3: CASSSGTGSLF
DNA: TGTGCCAGCAGTTCCGGGACAGGTTCCCTCTTC

size: few
J: TRBJ2-4
V: TRBV6-5
D: TRBD1
CDR3: CASRRDRAGENIQYF
DNA: TGTGCCAGCAGACGTGACAGGGCCGGGGAAAACATTCAGTACTTC

size: few
J: TRBJ1-2
V: TRBV4-3
D: TRBD1
CDR3: CASSQQGVGAYGYTF
DNA: TGCGCCAGCAGCCAACAGGGGGTCGGTGCCTATGGCTACACCTTC

size: -
J: TRBJ2-6
V: TRBV28
D: -
CDR3: CASGYTSGANVLTF
DNA: TGTGCCAGCGGTTATACCTCTGGGGCCAACGTCCTGACTTTC

size: -
J: TRBJ2-1
V: TRBV7-2
D: TRBD1
CDR3: CASSLTGGSYNEQFF
DNA: TGTGCCAGCAGCCTGACAGGGGGCTCCTACAATGAGCAGTTCTTC

size: few
J: TRBJ2-7
V: TRBV7-9
D: TRBD2
CDR3: CAITSGRAGEQYF
DNA: TGTGCCATCACTAGCGGGAGGGCCGGCGAGCAGTACTTC